This T cell receptor beta chain was identified during a study of T-cell memory formation after mild COVID-19. This clonotype was seen only a few times. With constant-segment primers, 5'RACE yielded cDNA libraries of TCR alpha and TCR beta that carried sample barcodes and UMIs. Using its own MiXCR run on the 5' RACE reads, TCRdb lists one record per CDR3 protein. The sample includes approximately 210,000 distinct CDR3 sequences, around 30% of them seen just once. Germline V gives CDR1 SGHNT, CDR2 YENEEA. The CDR3 is 16 residues long. Trimming removed 1 base from V and 0 bases from J, with 11 bases in between.

The origin of this receptor is an adult woman who had mild COVID-19 (a few samples of this study predate the infection). Cell type and time point are not known. Specimen: PBMCs or a T cell subset sorted from them (not recorded which). The chain recombines TRBV11-3 with TRBJ2-3; D unclear. Here the CDR3 DNA reads TGTGCCAGCAGCTTAGGAGACGATTCTAGCACAGATACGCAGTATTTT. It codes for CASSLGDDSSTDTQYF.